This section outlines one TCR beta chain sequence together with its context. The antigen is undetermined. This specimen belongs to a study of T cell responses to AZD1222 COVID-19 vaccine. Whole-study results and caveats: Possibly, clonal diversity was underestimated; donors were largely white British and included more females.

Looked up from germline, CDR1 is MDHEN and CDR2 is SYDVKM. The CDR3 runs 16 residues. V gave up 1 base and J gave up 15 bases; unmatched junction bases: 15. Assay: immunoSEQ multiplex PCR; the TCRdb copy retains only in-frame clones and omits some. Among some 130,000 clones listed, roughly 82% were seen once. This receptor was taken from an adult in good health. V gene TRBV28 combines with J gene TRBJ1-4; 9 bases are a match to TRBD1. This sample comprised peripheral blood, obtained on day 0 of AZD1222 vaccination. CDR3 nucleotides: TGTGCCAGCAGTTTATTAGGGGACAGGGAAAAACAAGTAGTGTTTTTT. Amino acid sequence: CASSLLGDREKQVVFF.